One and the same sample provided the 19 T cell receptor beta chains below, sequenced in a study of identical twins. Each CDR3 protein is one row after TCRdb ran MiXCR on the 5' RACE reads. Counted here are hundreds of thousands of distinct CDR3 sequences, over 15% occurring once; the ten biggest clones make up approximately 14%. These records were also assigned to another study, of T cells expressing NK-cell markers.

The sample consisted of PBMCs. The receptors were gathered from a woman aged 18-35 years in good health.

The V call is TRBV20-1, the J call TRBJ1-4; 7 bases fit TRBD1. The trim removed 4 bases at V and 8 bases at J, leaving 7 bases unmatched. The CDR3 has 13 amino acids. Germline V gene lookup returns CDR1 DFQATT and CDR2 SNEGSKA (reference sequence). The CDR3: CSANDRASEKLFF. Here the CDR3 DNA reads TGCAGTGCTAATGACAGGGCATCCGAAAAACTGTTTTTT.

The rearrangement links TRBV10-3 to TRBJ1-1, with D possibly being TRBD1 (5 bases). From germline, CDR1 is ENHRY and CDR2 SYGVKD. The CDR3 runs 13 residues. Deletions cut 10 bases from V and 1 base from J, with 13 bases between. The CDR3 spells CATQGAGNTEAFF. As DNA, the CDR3 is TGTGCCACCCAAGGGGCCGGGAACACTGAAGCTTTCTTT.

The CDR3 sequence: CASGRTGELFF. The CDR3 coding sequence is TGTGCCAGCGGGAGGACCGGGGAGCTGTTTTTT. The V gene is TRBV6-6, the J gene TRBJ2-2; a weak D match, TRBD2 (6 bases). The germline V and J ends were trimmed by 8 bases and 5 bases, with 6 bases remaining between them. This CDR3 is 11 amino acids long. CDR1 is MNHNY and CDR2 is SVGAGI in the germline V gene (reference sequence).

The genes are TRBV9 and TRBJ2-2; D not resolved. Trimming stripped 4 bases from V and 9 bases from J, with 16 bases between. Germline V lookup: CDR1 SGDLS, CDR2 YYNGEE. This CDR3 is 14 amino acids long. For the CDR3, the DNA is TGTGCCAGCAGCCCCCTTACGAGCCCCCGGGAGCTGTTTTTT. It codes for CASSPLTSPRELFF.

The chain links TRBV7-9 to TRBJ2-7; D perhaps matches TRBD1 (5 bases). The CDR3 totals 12 residues. Germline loops: CDR1 SEHNR, CDR2 FQNEAQ (reference sequence). Trimming shortened V by 1 base and J by 11 bases, and 12 bases separated the two germline ends. This CDR3 reads CASSLDPGIEYF. CDR3 nucleotides: TGTGCCAGCAGCTTAGACCCAGGGATTGAGTACTTC. The complete variable domain, with remaining parts taken from reference TRBV7-9 and TRBJ2-7, reads DTGVSQNPRHKITKRGQNVTFRCDPISEHNRLYWYRQTLGQGPEFLTYFQNEAQLEKSRLLSDRFSAERPKGSFSTLEIQRTEQGDSAMYLCASSLDPGIEYFGPGTRLTVT.

J is TRBJ2-3 and V is TRBV6-5, with D uncertain. The germline gives CDR1 MNHEY, CDR2 SVGAGI. Trimming pared 4 bases from V and 2 bases from J, leaving 10 bases between. The CDR3 is 14 residues long. In DNA form, the CDR3 reads TGTGCCAGCAGTTCTTTACGAGCCACAGATACGCAGTATTTT. Its protein is CASSSLRATDTQYF.

This clonotype was counted at least ten times. This chain uses TRBV29-1 with TRBJ2-1, with TRBD2 matching over 12 bases. The CDR3 consists of 15 residues. Germline V gene data show CDR1 as SQVTM and CDR2 as ANQGSEA. The J segment lost 6 bases and the V segment lost 3 bases, leaving 6 bases of the junction unmatched. The CDR3 bases are TGCAGCGTTGAGGCATCTAGCGGGAGGGCCAATGAGCAGTTCTTC. Translation gives CSVEASSGRANEQFF.

The J gene is TRBJ2-7, the V gene TRBV3-1, with D unresolved. With 2 bases removed from V and 8 bases from J, the gap between germline ends came to 10 bases. Germline CDR1 and CDR2: LGHDT and YNNKEL (reference sequence). This CDR3 comprises 12 residues. The CDR3 bases are TGTGCCAGCAGCCAAACTTCTGATCAGCAGTACTTC. Amino acids: CASSQTSDQQYF.

In its sample, this clonotype was seen a few times. The chain is built from TRBV6-2 or TRBV6-3 and TRBJ2-1; TRBD2 aligns across 7 bases. The trim removed 7 bases at V and 9 bases at J, leaving 15 bases unmatched. Germline values: CDR1 MNHEY, CDR2 SVGEGT. CDR3 size: 15 residues. Here the CDR3 reads CASTIRSGGGGEQFF. In DNA, the CDR3 is TGTGCCAGCACCATAAGGAGTGGTGGCGGGGGTGAGCAGTTCTTC.

The V gene is TRBV6-5, the J gene TRBJ2-7; TRBD2 aligns across 9 bases. Looked up from germline, CDR1 is MNHEY and CDR2 is SVGAGI. V gave up 0 bases and J gave up 5 bases; unmatched junction bases: 8. The CDR3 runs 16 residues. CDR3 sequence: CASSYSPWAGGDEQYF. The CDR3 DNA follows: TGTGCCAGCAGTTACTCGCCGTGGGCGGGAGGGGACGAGCAGTACTTC.

This sequence joins TRBV12-3 or TRBV12-4 and TRBJ2-3; D ambiguous. Trimming removed 0 bases at V and 0 bases at J, with 10 bases between. The CDR3 is 16 residues long. This CDR3 reads CASSLAAETSTDTQYF. The CDR3 DNA is TGTGCCAGCAGTTTAGCGGCGGAGACTAGCACAGATACGCAGTATTTT.

The chain recombines TRBV18 with TRBJ2-6; D is undetermined. The CDR3 totals 17 residues. The V gene lost 5 bases and the J gene lost 0 bases, with 14 bases spanning the gap. Germline lookup yields CDR1 KGHSH and CDR2 LQKENI. CDR3 sequence reads: CASSWRGSPSGANVLTF. CDR3 sequence (DNA): TGTGCCAGCTCATGGCGTGGCAGTCCCTCTGGGGCCAACGTCCTGACTTTC.

This clonotype was counted only a few times. V is TRBV20-1 and J is TRBJ1-2, with TRBD1 as a possible D gene (5 bases). Deletions cut 6 bases from V and 9 bases from J, with 11 bases between. From germline, CDR1 is DFQATT and CDR2 SNEGSKA (reference sequence). The length of the CDR3 is 10 residues. The CDR3 region has the DNA TGCAGTGCGATCGACAGTCGCTACACCTTC. It yields the protein CSAIDSRYTF.

This clonotype appeared a few times. The chain recombines TRBV5-1 with TRBJ2-1; 7 bases are shared with TRBD2. There are 15 residues in the CDR3. The ends lost 1 base at V and 4 bases at J; junction bases unmatched: 5. Germline assignment: CDR1 SGHRS and CDR2 YFSETQ. CDR3 amino acids: CASSLSSGLYNEQFF. Written as DNA, the CDR3 is TGCGCCAGCAGCTTGTCTAGCGGCCTTTACAATGAGCAGTTCTTC. Using reference TRBV5-1 and TRBJ2-1 for the parts outside the CDR3, the full variable domain is KAGVTQTPRYLIKTRGQQVTLSCSPISGHRSVSWYQQTPGQGLQFLFEYFSETQRNKGNFPGRFSGRQFSNSRSEMNVSTLELGDSALYLCASSLSSGLYNEQFFGPGTRLTVL.

A few counts support this clonotype. The rearrangement joins TRBV24-1 to TRBJ1-5; D might be TRBD1 (5 bases). V lost 1 base, J lost 2 bases, and 17 bases lay in between. CDR1 and CDR2 from the germline V gene are KGHDR and SFDVKD. The CDR3 sequence is 18 residues long. The CDR3 DNA reads as TGTGCCACCAGTGATTTTGGTGAATGGACACACGGCAATCAGCCCCAGCATTTT. This codes for CATSDFGEWTHGNQPQHF.

This chain uses TRBV6-2 or TRBV6-3 with TRBJ2-3; 11 positions agree with TRBD2. This CDR3 has 17 residues. From germline, CDR1 is MNHEY and CDR2 SVGEGT. Germline trimming cut 6 bases from V and 4 bases from J; bases unmatched to any gene: 12. For the CDR3, the DNA is TGTGCCAGCAGCCGCCGTCCTAGCGGGAGGTTGGCAGATACGCAGTATTTT. It codes for CASSRRPSGRLADTQYF.

The chain has TRBV20-1 and TRBJ1-2; D might be TRBD1 (6 bases). V gave up 6 bases and J gave up 3 bases, with 14 bases separating them. The CDR3 contains 13 residues. The germline V gene has CDR1 DFQATT and CDR2 SNEGSKA (reference sequence). The CDR3, as DNA: TGCAGTGCATTGACAGGAGCCTACTATGGCTACACCTTC. Its protein is CSALTGAYYGYTF.

There are a few counts of this clonotype. The chain combines TRBV29-1 with TRBJ2-3; TRBD2 aligns across 13 bases. Germline CDR1 reads SQVTM; CDR2 reads ANQGSEA. V gave up 7 bases and J gave up 0 bases; unmatched junction bases: 4. CDR3 length equals 15 residues. The CDR3 loop reads CSGRGLAGSTDTQYF. The CDR3 DNA reads as TGCAGCGGCAGGGGACTAGCGGGAAGCACAGATACGCAGTATTTT.

The CDR3 spells CASGGPGLAGKGTQYF. In nucleotides, the CDR3 is TGTGCCAGCGGGGGACCGGGACTAGCCGGGAAGGGTACGCAGTATTTT. The V and J genes are TRBV7-8 and TRBJ2-3; 9 bases fit TRBD2. The V gene's germline CDR1 is SGHVS and CDR2 FQNEAQ. The V and J ends lost 8 bases and 8 bases, in that order; junction bases with no gene match: 17. The CDR3 length is 16 residues.